This T cell receptor (beta chain) was observed in a study of blood T cell repertoires in COVID-19. Study as a whole: COVID-19 samples, acute and convalescent, were from the United States, Italy and Spain.

The CDR3 is 15 amino acids. The germline V gene encodes CDR1 SGDLS and CDR2 YYNGEE. The ends lost 4 bases at V and 5 bases at J; junction bases unmatched: 7. Clones were read by immunoSEQ multiplex PCR, and TCRdb kept only the in-frame ones, dropping some. Counted here are around 46,000 clones, about 88% occurring once; the ten biggest clones make up more than 5%. Sample: peripheral blood. This rearrangement joins TRBV9 to TRBJ2-1; the match to TRBD2 covers 9 bases. This TCR was sampled from a man aged 40-49 years with active COVID-19. The CDR3 is CASSLHSGRNNEQFF. CDR3 in DNA: TGTGCCAGCAGCCTTCATAGCGGGAGAAACAATGAGCAGTTCTTC.